Listed below are T cell receptor beta chains from one sample, sequenced in a study of identical twins. TCRdb itself ran the 5' RACE reads through MiXCR, one entry per CDR3 protein. The sample carries 200,000 to 250,000 distinct CDR3 sequences, about 7% recorded once. These data were also filed under a second study, of yellow fever vaccine responses in identical twins.

The sequenced sample was memory (CD45RO+) T cells sorted from blood. The receptors originated from a woman aged 18-29 years in good health. Each CDR3 is given with its conserved first and last residue. Fields, in order: J gene, clone size, V gene, CDR3 protein. Size is omitted from some rows. Given values are once, few, many or a class for expanded clones.

j_call: TRBJ2-1; clone_size: few; v_call: TRBV25-1; cdr3_aa: CASSGAGGFNEQFF
j_call: TRBJ2-3; clone_size: few; v_call: TRBV12-3/TRBV12-4; cdr3_aa: CASSQKLNTQYF
j_call: TRBJ2-7; clone_size: -; v_call: TRBV2; cdr3_aa: CASSRAGGAGEQYF
j_call: TRBJ2-1; clone_size: many; v_call: TRBV3-1; cdr3_aa: CASSQEVRGRQFF
j_call: TRBJ2-1; clone_size: many; v_call: TRBV24-1; cdr3_aa: CATSVSLAGPNEQFF
j_call: TRBJ2-1; clone_size: -; v_call: TRBV7-9; cdr3_aa: CASSPGATSSNEQFF
j_call: TRBJ2-5; clone_size: many; v_call: TRBV13; cdr3_aa: CASSVAPETQYF
j_call: TRBJ1-3; clone_size: -; v_call: TRBV12-3/TRBV12-4; cdr3_aa: CASSLVIGSNGNTIYF
j_call: TRBJ2-3; clone_size: few; v_call: TRBV7-7; cdr3_aa: CASSPGTSNLPDTQYF
j_call: TRBJ2-3; clone_size: -; v_call: TRBV3-1; cdr3_aa: CASSRGTSGRRGDTQYF
j_call: TRBJ2-7; clone_size: -; v_call: TRBV11-2; cdr3_aa: CASSFDRGSSEQYF
j_call: TRBJ1-2; clone_size: -; v_call: TRBV12-3/TRBV12-4; cdr3_aa: CASSFGRRTVNYGYTF
j_call: TRBJ2-3; clone_size: -; v_call: TRBV20-1; cdr3_aa: CSARSSGTDTQYF
j_call: TRBJ2-3; clone_size: -; v_call: TRBV28; cdr3_aa: CASSSTGGARNTQYF
j_call: TRBJ2-5; clone_size: few; v_call: TRBV20-1; cdr3_aa: CSAITGGQETQYF
j_call: TRBJ1-2; clone_size: many; v_call: TRBV4-1; cdr3_aa: CASSQDSKYGYTF
j_call: TRBJ2-2; clone_size: -; v_call: TRBV18; cdr3_aa: CASSPSDSGAGELFF
j_call: TRBJ2-1; clone_size: -; v_call: TRBV6-2/TRBV6-3; cdr3_aa: CASSLGGASGEQFF
j_call: TRBJ1-4; clone_size: -; v_call: TRBV7-9; cdr3_aa: CASSLDGGTNEKLFF
j_call: TRBJ2-3; clone_size: -; v_call: TRBV7-8; cdr3_aa: CASTWPSTDTQYF
j_call: TRBJ2-1; clone_size: -; v_call: TRBV16; cdr3_aa: CASSDGTVNEQFF
j_call: TRBJ2-6; clone_size: -; v_call: TRBV7-6; cdr3_aa: CASSAPGGSWGANVLTF
j_call: TRBJ2-2; clone_size: many; v_call: TRBV20-1; cdr3_aa: CSARDRVTGELFF
j_call: TRBJ2-5; clone_size: -; v_call: TRBV28; cdr3_aa: CASAFRGPQETQYF
j_call: TRBJ2-2; clone_size: many; v_call: TRBV12-3/TRBV12-4; cdr3_aa: CASSPPGTSSGELFF
j_call: TRBJ2-3; clone_size: few; v_call: TRBV6-1; cdr3_aa: CASSERGDPDTQYF
j_call: TRBJ1-5; clone_size: many; v_call: TRBV12-3/TRBV12-4; cdr3_aa: CASSPKGFNQPQHF
j_call: TRBJ1-3; clone_size: -; v_call: TRBV28; cdr3_aa: CASTTARSSGNTIYF
j_call: TRBJ1-1; clone_size: many; v_call: TRBV6-5; cdr3_aa: CASSYRGSLNTEAFF
j_call: TRBJ2-2; clone_size: -; v_call: TRBV4-2; cdr3_aa: CASSQEGGFGELFF
j_call: TRBJ2-1; clone_size: -; v_call: TRBV6-2/TRBV6-3; cdr3_aa: CASSWAGRQFF
j_call: TRBJ2-7; clone_size: few; v_call: TRBV6-4; cdr3_aa: CASSDQGSEQYF
j_call: TRBJ2-1; clone_size: many; v_call: TRBV6-4; cdr3_aa: CASSDRAGDSYNEQFF
j_call: TRBJ1-1; clone_size: many; v_call: TRBV20-1; cdr3_aa: CSARDPRDCTEAFF
j_call: TRBJ2-2; clone_size: once; v_call: TRBV24-1; cdr3_aa: CATRPAGETGELFF
j_call: TRBJ2-3; clone_size: few; v_call: TRBV6-1; cdr3_aa: CATAYSHSTDTQYF
j_call: TRBJ1-5; clone_size: many; v_call: TRBV6-1; cdr3_aa: CASSQTGGFNQPQHF
j_call: TRBJ2-7; clone_size: many; v_call: TRBV27; cdr3_aa: CASSFSYSGGYEQYF
j_call: TRBJ1-2; clone_size: -; v_call: TRBV20-1; cdr3_aa: CSVQTRVNYGYTF
j_call: TRBJ1-1; clone_size: many; v_call: TRBV29-1; cdr3_aa: CSVTAGTVDTEAFF
j_call: TRBJ2-4; clone_size: many; v_call: TRBV6-1; cdr3_aa: CASTRGQAAKNIQYF
j_call: TRBJ2-2; clone_size: few; v_call: TRBV2; cdr3_aa: CASSPRQGAATGELFF
j_call: TRBJ2-1; clone_size: many; v_call: TRBV5-8; cdr3_aa: CASSRTGTGTYNEQFF
j_call: TRBJ2-3; clone_size: -; v_call: TRBV12-3/TRBV12-4; cdr3_aa: CASSLWLTGTTSTDTQYF
j_call: TRBJ2-1; clone_size: few; v_call: TRBV7-9; cdr3_aa: CASTIGNEQFF
j_call: TRBJ2-5; clone_size: few; v_call: TRBV19; cdr3_aa: CASSGGGRWETQYF
j_call: TRBJ2-1; clone_size: many; v_call: TRBV10-3; cdr3_aa: CAISERGDSYNEQFF
j_call: TRBJ2-1; clone_size: many; v_call: TRBV12-5; cdr3_aa: CASGLGASEQFF
j_call: TRBJ1-1; clone_size: few; v_call: TRBV6-1; cdr3_aa: CASNAPGPEAFF
j_call: TRBJ2-1; clone_size: few; v_call: TRBV5-5; cdr3_aa: CASSLIAGGLNEQFF
j_call: TRBJ2-7; clone_size: few; v_call: TRBV4-1; cdr3_aa: CASSQGLGEQYF
j_call: TRBJ2-1; clone_size: few; v_call: TRBV29-1; cdr3_aa: CSPGQNNEQFF
j_call: TRBJ2-1; clone_size: many; v_call: TRBV3-1; cdr3_aa: CASSQVSSGHYNEQFF
j_call: TRBJ2-1; clone_size: few; v_call: TRBV7-2; cdr3_aa: CASSAGLGLNEQFF
j_call: TRBJ2-1; clone_size: many; v_call: TRBV5-1; cdr3_aa: CASSLGGLAGDNEQFF